What follows are 2 T cell receptor beta chains derived from one specimen sequenced in a study of cytomegalovirus exposure and HLA in healthy donors. The PCR was carried out with 60 Vbeta primers and 13 Jbeta primers. Measured with immunoSEQ multiplex PCR; TCRdb has only the in-frame clones, and not every one. The sample includes about 140,000 clones, roughly three quarters of them seen just once. Sequencing was carried out using PBMCs. Every receptor here comes from a male donor in good health and CMV-seronegative.

The V and J genes are TRBV6-5 and TRBJ2-3; 8 bases are a match to TRBD1. The CDR3 is made up of 15 amino acids. Per the germline V gene, CDR1 is MNHEY and CDR2 is SVGAGI. J lost 0 bases, V lost 4 bases, and 3 bases had no gene match. Here the CDR3 reads CASSSDRGSTDTQYF. In DNA, the CDR3 is TGTGCCAGCAGTTCCGACAGGGGCAGCACAGATACGCAGTATTTT.

V usage is TRBV19 and J usage is TRBJ2-7; a possible D gene is TRBD1 (6 bases). Germline CDR1 LNHDA, CDR2 SQIVND (reference sequence). Trimming stripped 2 bases from V and 3 bases from J, with 11 bases between. CDR3 length: 14 amino acids. CDR3 nucleotide sequence: TGTGCCAGTAGTATAAATGGACAGCACTACGAGCAGTACTTC. Protein product: CASSINGQHYEQYF.